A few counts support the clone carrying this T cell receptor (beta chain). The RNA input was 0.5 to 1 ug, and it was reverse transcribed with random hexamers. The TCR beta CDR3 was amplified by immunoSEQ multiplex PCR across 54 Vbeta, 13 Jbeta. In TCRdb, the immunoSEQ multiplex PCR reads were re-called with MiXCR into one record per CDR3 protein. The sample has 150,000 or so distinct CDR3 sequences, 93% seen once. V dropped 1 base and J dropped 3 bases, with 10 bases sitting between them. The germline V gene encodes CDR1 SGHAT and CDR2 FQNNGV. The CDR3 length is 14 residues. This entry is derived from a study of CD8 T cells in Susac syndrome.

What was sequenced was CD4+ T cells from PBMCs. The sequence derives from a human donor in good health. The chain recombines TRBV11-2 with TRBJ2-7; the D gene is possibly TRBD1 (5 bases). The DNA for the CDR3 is TGTGCCAGCAGCTTAGTGTCAGGGAACTACGAGCAGTACTTC. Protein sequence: CASSLVSGNYEQYF.